This T cell receptor (beta chain) was captured in a study of T-cell reconstitution after alpha-beta-depleted transplantation in children. Findings of the study overall: From newly produced T cells came most of the T-cell counts and diversity one year after transplant. Several hundred rapidly expanded clones from non-depleted graft cells reportedly supplied alpha-beta T cells about two months post-transplant.

Unique molecular identifiers were incorporated into the prepared TCRbeta library. TCRdb reprocessed the PCR reads via MiXCR and lists one record per CDR3 protein. The repertoire holds about 200,000 distinct CDR3 sequences, approximately 6.3% seen once, with about 5.5% in the top ten. Remarks on this clonotype: What it recognizes is unknown.

The junction had 10 bases not matched to a gene; V was cut back by 3 bases and J by 9 bases. CDR1 and CDR2 from the germline V gene are SEHNR and FQNEAQ (reference sequence). This CDR3 spans 15 amino acids. The source material was PBMCs, sampled before TCRalphabeta/CD19-depleted stem cell transplant. This receptor was taken from a boy aged 2 to 9 with acute lymphoblastic leukemia, due to receive a stem cell transplant. This rearrangement joins TRBV7-9 to TRBJ2-1; 8 bases align to TRBD1. The CDR3 region has the DNA TGTGCCAGCAGCTTGACAGGGGTCAGTTCGGGTGAGCAGTTCTTC. Its protein product is CASSLTGVSSGEQFF.